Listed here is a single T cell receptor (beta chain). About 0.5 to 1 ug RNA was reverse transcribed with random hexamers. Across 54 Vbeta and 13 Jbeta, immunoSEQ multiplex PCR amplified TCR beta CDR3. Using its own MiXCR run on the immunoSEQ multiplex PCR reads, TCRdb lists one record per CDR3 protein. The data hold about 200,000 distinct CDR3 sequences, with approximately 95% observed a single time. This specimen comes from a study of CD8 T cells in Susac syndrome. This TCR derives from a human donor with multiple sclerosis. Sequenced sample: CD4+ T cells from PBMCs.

The CDR3 loop reads CACSGGLNTEAFF. DNA for the CDR3: TGTGCCTGCTCAGGGGGTTTGAACACTGAAGCTTTCTTT. The gene calls are TRBV30 and TRBJ1-1; 7 bases map to TRBD1. CDR3 size: 13 residues. Germline loops: CDR1 GTSNPN, CDR2 SVGIG (reference sequence). Trimming at V came to 6 bases and at J to 0 bases, leaving 4 bases not matched to a gene.